A selection of T cell receptor beta chains follows, all from one sample in a study of shared clonotypes between healthy human individuals. This table comes from immunoSEQ multiplex PCR, and its TCRdb copy is limited to in-frame clones, with some not included. The sample includes about 490,000 clones, about 72% of them seen just once. Material: PBMCs. These receptors were taken from a woman in her 40s in good health. Some clones in this sample may be carry-over from other donors' samples. Both conserved end residues are part of each CDR3. A D gene is named only where the DNA matches it firmly. Rows may omit the clone size; those that give it use once, few, many or a size class.

length: 14; D: .; V: TRBV28; size: .; J: TRBJ2-7; DNA: TGTGCCAGCAGTTTAATAATGCGGGTGAACGAGCAGTACTTC; CDR3: CASSLIMRVNEQYF
length: 15; D: .; V: TRBV11-1; size: once; J: TRBJ2-2; DNA: TGTGCCAGCAGCTTGGCCCGGCCAGGGGCCGGGGAGCTGTTTTTT; CDR3: CASSLARPGAGELFF
length: 14; D: .; V: TRBV18; size: .; J: TRBJ1-6; DNA: TGTGCCAGCTCACCAGAGGGTAATAATTCACCCCTCCACTTT; CDR3: CASSPEGNNSPLHF
length: 14; D: .; V: TRBV4-1; size: many; J: TRBJ1-5; DNA: TGCGCCAGCAGCCAAGGGCAGGGAAATCAGCCCCAGCATTTT; CDR3: CASSQGQGNQPQHF
length: 14; D: TRBD1; V: TRBV5-1; size: .; J: TRBJ2-5; DNA: TGCGCCAGCAGCACGATAGACAGGGAAGAGACCCAGTACTTC; CDR3: CASSTIDREETQYF
length: 14; D: TRBD1; V: TRBV7-9; size: .; J: TRBJ2-7; DNA: TGTGCCAGCAGCGTGGGACAGACTAACTACGAGCAGTACTTC; CDR3: CASSVGQTNYEQYF
length: 13; D: .; V: TRBV28; size: once; J: TRBJ2-7; DNA: TGTGCCAGCACCACAGGGAGCTCCTACGAGCAGTACTTC; CDR3: CASTTGSSYEQYF
length: 16; D: .; V: TRBV5-4; size: few; J: TRBJ1-1; DNA: TGTGCCAGCAGCCTCCCCCCACGTTTTGGCTTGACTGAAGCTTTCTTT; CDR3: CASSLPPRFGLTEAFF
length: 15; D: TRBD1; V: TRBV6-5; size: .; J: TRBJ2-5; DNA: TGTGCCAGCAGAGCACCTGACAGGGGTTCAGAGACCCAGTACTTC; CDR3: CASRAPDRGSETQYF
length: 10; D: .; V: TRBV28; size: .; J: TRBJ1-1; DNA: TGTGCCAGCAGTTCGATTGAAGCTTTCTTT; CDR3: CASSSIEAFF
length: 14; D: TRBD1; V: TRBV6-5; size: .; J: TRBJ2-3; DNA: TGTGCCAGCAGTTACGGACAGGGCACAGATACGCAGTATTTT; CDR3: CASSYGQGTDTQYF
length: 11; D: .; V: TRBV20-1; size: .; J: TRBJ2-1; DNA: TGCAGTGCTCGACTAGTTCATGAGCAGTTCTTC; CDR3: CSARLVHEQFF
length: 16; D: TRBD1; V: TRBV5-1; size: .; J: TRBJ2-2; DNA: TGCGCCAGCAGCTTGGGACAGGGGAGAGACACCGGGGAGCTGTTTTTT; CDR3: CASSLGQGRDTGELFF
length: 16; D: .; V: TRBV7-9; size: .; J: TRBJ1-3; DNA: TGTGCCAGCAGCTTAGACGAGTCCCAGGCAGGAAACACCATATATTTT; CDR3: CASSLDESQAGNTIYF
length: 16; D: .; V: TRBV6-5; size: .; J: TRBJ2-2; DNA: TGTGCCAGCAGTTTAACCGGAAACGTCAACACCGGGGAGCTGTTTTTT; CDR3: CASSLTGNVNTGELFF
length: 15; D: TRBD1; V: TRBV19; size: few; J: TRBJ1-2; DNA: TGTGCCAGTAGTCGAATGACAGGGGGCGACTATGGCTACACCTTC; CDR3: CASSRMTGGDYGYTF
length: 17; D: TRBD1; V: TRBV11-2; size: .; J: TRBJ2-2; DNA: TGTGCCAGCAGCTTAGATATAAACAGGGGGCCCACCGGGGAGCTGTTTTTT; CDR3: CASSLDINRGPTGELFF
length: 16; D: TRBD2; V: TRBV4-2; size: few; J: TRBJ2-3; DNA: TGTGCCAGCAGCCACGGGACTAGCGGGAGCACAGATACGCAGTATTTT; CDR3: CASSHGTSGSTDTQYF
length: 13; D: .; V: TRBV7-9; size: many; J: TRBJ2-7; DNA: TGTGCCAGCAGCCCGGGACGGTACTACGAGCAGTACTTC; CDR3: CASSPGRYYEQYF
length: 15; D: .; V: TRBV7-7; size: once; J: TRBJ1-4; DNA: TGTGCTAGCAGCCAGGAGGCAGGGGCAAATGAAAAACTGTTTTTT; CDR3: CASSQEAGANEKLFF
length: 15; D: .; V: TRBV27; size: .; J: TRBJ2-3; DNA: TGTGCCAGCACTACCCGGAGGATGGGCACAGATACGCAGTATTTT; CDR3: CASTTRRMGTDTQYF
length: 13; D: TRBD2; V: TRBV2; size: .; J: TRBJ2-5; DNA: TGTGCCAGCAGTGGACTAGCGGAAGAGACCCAGTACTTC; CDR3: CASSGLAEETQYF
length: 15; D: .; V: TRBV9; size: .; J: TRBJ2-3; DNA: TGTGCCAGCAGCGCCGACTTGGCTAGCACAGATACGCAGTATTTT; CDR3: CASSADLASTDTQYF
length: 12; D: .; V: TRBV5-5; size: once; J: TRBJ2-7; DNA: TGTGCCAGCAGCGGGGGTAACTACGAGCAGTACTTC; CDR3: CASSGGNYEQYF
length: 14; D: TRBD1; V: TRBV7-3; size: many; J: TRBJ1-2; DNA: TGTGCCAGCAGCTTAACCGGACAGGGGGATGGCTACACCTTC; CDR3: CASSLTGQGDGYTF
length: 16; D: .; V: TRBV30; size: .; J: TRBJ1-2; DNA: TGTGCCTGGAGTGTACCCCAAGGGGGGCTCGTCTATGGCTACACCTTC; CDR3: CAWSVPQGGLVYGYTF
length: 18; D: TRBD1; V: TRBV4-2; size: .; J: TRBJ1-2; DNA: TGTGCCAGCAGCCAAGGGTCTATGAGGGGCGCAGGGGGCTATGGCTACACCTTC; CDR3: CASSQGSMRGAGGYGYTF
length: 16; D: .; V: TRBV4-2; size: few; J: TRBJ2-1; DNA: TGTGCCAGCAGCCAAGAAAGCGGAGCCGGCTACAATGAGCAGTTCTTC; CDR3: CASSQESGAGYNEQFF
length: 14; D: TRBD1; V: TRBV6-1; size: .; J: TRBJ1-4; DNA: TGTGCCAGCAGAGGACAGGGGCGGCGGGAAAAACTGTTTTTT; CDR3: CASRGQGRREKLFF
length: 13; D: .; V: TRBV5-1; size: .; J: TRBJ2-7; DNA: TGCGCCAGCAGCTGGCAGCCCGCCTACGAGCAGTACTTC; CDR3: CASSWQPAYEQYF
length: 16; D: TRBD2; V: TRBV10-3; size: .; J: TRBJ2-3; DNA: TGTGCCATCAGTGAGACGTCTAGCGGGAGCGCAGATACGCAGTATTTT; CDR3: CAISETSSGSADTQYF
length: 15; D: .; V: TRBV30; size: .; J: TRBJ1-4; DNA: TGTGCCTGGAGTGTACTTGGCAGGGGAGGAGAAAAACTGTTTTTT; CDR3: CAWSVLGRGGEKLFF
length: 13; D: TRBD1; V: TRBV29-1; size: .; J: TRBJ2-7; DNA: TGCAGCGGGGGGGACAGGGGGCCCAACGAGCAGTACTTC; CDR3: CSGGDRGPNEQYF
length: 15; D: TRBD1; V: TRBV6-5; size: once; J: TRBJ2-7; DNA: TGTGCCAGCAGTTCACAGGGGCGTGGATCCTACGAGCAGTACTTC; CDR3: CASSSQGRGSYEQYF
length: 16; D: .; V: TRBV6-6; size: .; J: TRBJ2-3; DNA: TGTGCCAGCAGTGCAGACCGGGCGCCTCCCACAGATACGCAGTATTTT; CDR3: CASSADRAPPTDTQYF
length: 13; D: .; V: TRBV28; size: once; J: TRBJ2-6; DNA: TGTGCCAGCCTACAGCGAGGGGCCAACGTCCTGACTTTC; CDR3: CASLQRGANVLTF
length: 12; D: .; V: TRBV11-2; size: .; J: TRBJ2-7; DNA: TGTGCCAGCAGCTTCGAGGGGGTCAAGCAGTACTTC; CDR3: CASSFEGVKQYF
length: 13; D: .; V: TRBV21-1; size: many; J: TRBJ2-5; DNA: TGTGCCAGCAGCAAGGGGTGTAAAGAGACCCAGTACTTC; CDR3: CASSKGCKETQYF
length: 16; D: .; V: TRBV18; size: .; J: TRBJ2-1; DNA: TGTGCCAGCTCACTTAAGCTAGCGGCCCAACAGGGGGAGCAGTTCTTC; CDR3: CASSLKLAAQQGEQFF
length: 17; D: TRBD1; V: TRBV28; size: .; J: TRBJ1-2; DNA: TGTGCCAGCACAGCCGCCGGGACAGGGGCTTGGGAGTATGGCTACACCTTC; CDR3: CASTAAGTGAWEYGYTF
length: 12; D: .; V: TRBV29-1; size: .; J: TRBJ1-1; DNA: TGCAGCGTTGACGGGGGAGGCACTGAAGCTTTCTTT; CDR3: CSVDGGGTEAFF
length: 12; D: .; V: TRBV5-1; size: .; J: TRBJ1-2; DNA: TGCGCCAGCAGCTTGGGGTCCGGGGACCACACCTTC; CDR3: CASSLGSGDHTF
length: 14; D: .; V: TRBV7-3; size: .; J: TRBJ2-6; DNA: TGTGCCAGCAGCTCATACTCTGGGGCCAACGTCCTGACTTTC; CDR3: CASSSYSGANVLTF
length: 16; D: .; V: TRBV5-1; size: .; J: TRBJ2-3; DNA: TGCGCCAGCAGCTTGGGAGTCCGGGACAGCACAGATACGCAGTATTTT; CDR3: CASSLGVRDSTDTQYF
length: 14; D: TRBD1; V: TRBV27; size: .; J: TRBJ2-7; DNA: TGTGCCAGCAGTGAAAGACAGGGGGCCTACGAGCAGTACTTC; CDR3: CASSERQGAYEQYF
length: 17; D: TRBD2; V: TRBV11-2; size: .; J: TRBJ2-3; DNA: TGTGCCAGCAGCACCACACTAGCGGGAGGTGGGACAGATACGCAGTATTTT; CDR3: CASSTTLAGGGTDTQYF
length: 13; D: .; V: TRBV2; size: .; J: TRBJ2-6; DNA: TGTGCCAGCAGTCGGGTCGGGGCCAACGTCCTGACTTTC; CDR3: CASSRVGANVLTF
length: 15; D: .; V: TRBV7-2; size: .; J: TRBJ2-1; DNA: TGTGCCAGCACCCTCCGGGGCGGGACGTACAATGAGCAGTTCTTC; CDR3: CASTLRGGTYNEQFF
length: 14; D: .; V: TRBV15; size: few; J: TRBJ2-7; DNA: TGTGCCACCAGCAGAGCCGGGACATACTACGAGCAGTACTTC; CDR3: CATSRAGTYYEQYF
length: 15; D: TRBD1; V: TRBV19; size: .; J: TRBJ1-6; DNA: TGTGCCAGTAGTACCGGGACAGAGTGGAATTCACCCCTCCACTTT; CDR3: CASSTGTEWNSPLHF
length: 15; D: TRBD1; V: TRBV19; size: .; J: TRBJ2-5; DNA: TGTGCCAGTAGTAGATCCAGGGGGCAGGTTGAGACCCAGTACTTC; CDR3: CASSRSRGQVETQYF
length: 12; D: .; V: TRBV28; size: .; J: TRBJ2-1; DNA: TGTGCCAGCAGTTCGACTAGTTTTAATTGGTTCTTC; CDR3: CASSSTSFNWFF
length: 16; D: TRBD1; V: TRBV28; size: .; J: TRBJ1-4; DNA: TGTGCCAGCAGTATCCCCGGGACAGGGTCTAATGAAAAACTGTTTTTT; CDR3: CASSIPGTGSNEKLFF
length: 16; D: .; V: TRBV5-1; size: .; J: TRBJ1-2; DNA: TGCGCCAGCAGCCCCTTAATTCTGGGGGGGAACTATGGCTACACCTTC; CDR3: CASSPLILGGNYGYTF
length: 16; D: .; V: TRBV5-1; size: .; J: TRBJ2-3; DNA: TGCGCCAGCAGCTTCTTTACCAGCGGTAGCACAGATACGCAGTATTTT; CDR3: CASSFFTSGSTDTQYF
length: 17; D: TRBD2; V: TRBV9; size: .; J: TRBJ2-1; DNA: TGTGCCAGCAGCGTAGTGGCTAGCGGGACTTCCTACAATGAGCAGTTCTTC; CDR3: CASSVVASGTSYNEQFF
length: 14; D: .; V: TRBV10-3; size: .; J: TRBJ2-7; DNA: TGTGCCATCAGTGAGTCCCTAGCATCCCACGAGCAGTACTTC; CDR3: CAISESLASHEQYF
length: 13; D: .; V: TRBV7-3; size: .; J: TRBJ2-5; DNA: TGTGCCAGCAGCTTAGAGGGACAAGAGACCCAGTACTTC; CDR3: CASSLEGQETQYF
length: 14; D: .; V: TRBV10-3; size: .; J: TRBJ1-5; DNA: TGTGCCATCAGGGGGGACGGTGGGGATCAGCCCCAGCATTTT; CDR3: CAIRGDGGDQPQHF
length: 18; D: TRBD2; V: TRBV19; size: .; J: TRBJ2-3; DNA: TGTGCCAGTAGTGGGACCGGTATAGCGGGAGGGAACACAGATACGCAGTATTTT; CDR3: CASSGTGIAGGNTDTQYF